Reported below is one T cell receptor (beta chain). Per germline, CDR1 LNHDA and CDR2 SQIVND (reference sequence). V was pared by 6 bases and J by 3 bases, with 0 bases of the junction left unmatched. The CDR3 length is 13 residues. This entry belongs to a study of blood T cell repertoires in COVID-19. About the research overall: Donors in the United States, Italy and Spain gave samples during acute or convalescent COVID-19. The analysed material was cDNA or gDNA that came from T cells, B-cell-depleted T cells, or PBMCs.

Here immunoSEQ multiplex PCR was the method, and the copy in TCRdb shows in-frame clones only, minus some. The sample contains about 55,000 clones, about 87% of which appear only once. This chain joins TRBV19 and TRBJ2-2; 8 bases map to TRBD2. The clonotype comes from a man aged 40-55 years with COVID-19, enrolled during active disease. What was sequenced was peripheral blood. The chain's CDR3 is CASRGLDTGELFF. The DNA of the CDR3 is TGTGCCAGTAGGGGACTAGACACCGGGGAGCTGTTTTTT. Looking up the rest from reference TRBV19 and TRBJ2-2 gives the full variable domain: DGGITQSPKYLFRKEGQNVTLSCEQNLNHDAMYWYRQDPGQGLRLIYYSQIVNDFQKGDIAEGYSVSREKKESFPLTVTSAQKNPTAFYLCASRGLDTGELFFGEGSRLTVL.